The TCR beta chain under discussion was sequenced for a study of shared clonotypes between healthy human individuals. The study, taken as a whole, reports: Among the subsets, naive ones generally showed larger estimated richness than memory ones. Depth of sequencing was expected to influence donor clonotype sharing.

The V and J ends lost 4 bases and 7 bases respectively, with 8 bases between them. The germline CDR1 and CDR2 sequences are MNHNS and SASEGT. The CDR3 is 11 residues long. Comment on this clone: Its antigen remains unidentified.

Generated by immunoSEQ multiplex PCR, the TCRdb table keeps only in-frame clones and is missing some. The sample shows some 2.1 million clones, 85% to 95% of them seen only once. This sequence originates from a man between 18 and 35 years old in good health. The V and J genes are TRBV6-1 and TRBJ2-7; D ambiguous. Sequenced material: naive CD4+ T cells sorted from blood. Subset here: CD45RA+ positively selected. Written as DNA, the CDR3 is TGTGCCAGCAGTGGCAGTTTGGAGCAGTACTTC. Translating gives CASSGSLEQYF.